This T cell receptor beta chain emerged from a study of response to subunit inactivated influenza vaccine. CDR1 and CDR2 from the germline V gene are GTSNPN and SVGIG (reference sequence). The ends lost 0 bases at V and 2 bases at J; junction bases unmatched: 6. CDR3 length: 16 amino acids. One entry per CDR3 protein, called by TCRdb with MiXCR from the RT-PCR reads. The sample yields about 620,000 distinct CDR3 sequences, approximately 10% seen once. Separately, the same data were catalogued under a study of T cells expressing NK-cell markers. In that study: TCR beta cDNA was generated via 5'RACE template switching incorporating UMIs. Several of the experiments relied on an anti-gamma-delta TCR antibody so that only alpha-beta TCR T cells were sorted.

The sample consisted of PBMCs from blood, taken on the day of vaccination. The chain recombines TRBV30 with TRBJ2-3, with TRBD2 matching 9 bases. This receptor was identified in a man between 50 and 59 years old who received an inactivated influenza vaccine. CDR3 amino acids: CAWSVPSGGITDTQYF. CDR3 nucleotide sequence: TGTGCCTGGAGTGTTCCGAGCGGGGGGATCACAGATACGCAGTATTTT.